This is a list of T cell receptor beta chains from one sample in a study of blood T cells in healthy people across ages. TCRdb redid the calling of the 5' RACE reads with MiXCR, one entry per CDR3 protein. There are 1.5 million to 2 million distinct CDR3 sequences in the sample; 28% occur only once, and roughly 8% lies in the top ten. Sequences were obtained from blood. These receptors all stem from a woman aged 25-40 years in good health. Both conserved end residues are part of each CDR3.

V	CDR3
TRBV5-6	CASSLVTGGGYTF
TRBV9	CASSVEPNTEAFF
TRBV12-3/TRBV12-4	CASSSWTGGSDTQYF
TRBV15	CATSRGTPSYEQYF
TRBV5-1	CASSSDGLRTYEQYF
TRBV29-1	CSHGQGVTEAFF
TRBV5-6	CASSLGRYLGYTF
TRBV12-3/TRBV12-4	CASSPGWGIRTDTQYF
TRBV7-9	CTSSLPRTTGYTF
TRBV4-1	CASSQVPHYEQYF
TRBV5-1	CASSSAGGTEAFF
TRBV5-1	CASSLATSGVVDTQYF
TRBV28	CASSRSRTGLTGELFF
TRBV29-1	CSVTGQSFAFEQYF
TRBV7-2	CASSSRGPGYF
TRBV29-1	CSVIVEMMHDEQFF
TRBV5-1	CASTIGGVNEQYF
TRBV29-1	CSGGQCGANVLTF
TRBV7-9	CSSSLEPGANYGYTF
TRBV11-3	CASSLRLSGTYNEQFF
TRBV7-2	CASSLAALAGEFGQFF
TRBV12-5	CASAWATGSTDTQYF
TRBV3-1	CASSHTAYEQYF
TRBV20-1	CSARAREGAKETQYF
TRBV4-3	CASSQDSLGEQFF
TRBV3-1	CASRNRDRTDTQYF
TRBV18	CTSSQSGSYGYTF
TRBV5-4	CASSYYPGQSNTEAFF
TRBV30	CAWGDSGTGVYEQYF
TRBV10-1	CASSEAEYEQYF
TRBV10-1	CASSGDTAGGYTF
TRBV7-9	CASSHARSPLHF
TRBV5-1	CASRDTGLLAGAADTQYF
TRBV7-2	CASRSRQGAYEQYF
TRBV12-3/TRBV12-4	CASSPPQIYEQYF
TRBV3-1	CASSQSGVGNEQFF
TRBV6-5	CASSYEGLAPYNEQFF
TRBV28	CASSLSSGGRETQYF
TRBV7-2	CASSLAFGENEQYF
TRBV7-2	CASSLALAGARDEQFF
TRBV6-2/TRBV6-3	CASSYKRRRGYDSNQPQHF
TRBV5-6	CASSQNSWYNEQFF
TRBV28	CASSPLHQETQYF
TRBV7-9	CASSLGGHSYNEQFF
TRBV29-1	CSPPKEGAKSYNEQFF
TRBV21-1	CASSKEGTGGHGEQFF
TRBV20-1	CSASHQDNEQFF
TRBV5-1	CASSSRIRGHYNEQFF
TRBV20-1	CSARRGPAYEQYF
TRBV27	CASRHSRGGEETQYF
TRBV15	CASGGRRANEKLFF
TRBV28	CASGVSGNGQFF
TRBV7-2	CASSFRTENYEQYF
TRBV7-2	CASSDWTGGTQYF
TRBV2	CASSRGRNSYNEQFF